This T cell receptor (beta chain) was sequenced during a study of cytomegalovirus exposure and HLA in healthy donors. As to this clone: Its antigen is currently unknown.

Both 60 Vbeta primers and 13 Jbeta primers went into the PCR. Clones were sequenced by immunoSEQ multiplex PCR, and TCRdb holds only the in-frame ones, with some missing. The data show around 190,000 clones, approximately 85% seen once. With V trimmed by 0 bases and J by 10 bases, 6 bases remained unmatched. This CDR3 has 15 residues. CDR1 and CDR2 (germline): SGHVS, FQNEAQ. Study conclusions and caveats: An apparent linkage of common viral pathogens to several of the most significant clusters emerged in a later analysis. The authors later linked a missense DCLRE1C variant to TCR beta V- and J-gene trimming. The likely explanation for a cluster of highly shared sequence variants was sequencing artifact.

Sequenced: PBMCs. The chain couples TRBV7-8 to TRBJ1-6; 7 positions agree with TRBD1. This TCR was recovered from a man younger than 35 in good health and CMV-seronegative. Here the CDR3 DNA reads TGTGCCAGCAGCTTAGCAACGGGACAGACATCACCCCTCCACTTT. Its protein is CASSLATGQTSPLHF.